This entry describes one T cell receptor (beta chain). Indicated treatment: randomized to nivolumab then ipilimumab (arm A) or the reverse (arm B). DNA-damaging chemotherapy had not been given to any patient beforehand. Sorted cells were live CD3+CD8+, lacking CD19 and CD56, from PBMCs. Method: immunoSEQ multiplex PCR; TCRdb's copy keeps in-frame clones and lacks some. The sample yields approximately 10,000 clones, more than 60% seen once. The data are from a study of sequential checkpoint blockade in melanoma. Across the study: First-line arms were nivolumab then ipilimumab, or the reverse, randomized 1:1.

The germline V gene has CDR1 SNHLY and CDR2 FYNNEI. V was shortened by 4 bases and J by 3 bases, with 10 bases between the two germline ends. The CDR3 covers 13 residues. This TCR came from a human donor with melanoma. Sequencing used CD8+ T cells sorted from blood (inferred from file names), obtained from a patient given nivolumab and ipilimumab in sequence. This sequence joins TRBV2 and TRBJ2-7, with TRBD1 as a possible D gene (5 bases). CDR3: CASSVPGIYEQYF. The CDR3 nucleotides read TGTGCCAGCAGTGTACCAGGGATCTACGAGCAGTACTTC.